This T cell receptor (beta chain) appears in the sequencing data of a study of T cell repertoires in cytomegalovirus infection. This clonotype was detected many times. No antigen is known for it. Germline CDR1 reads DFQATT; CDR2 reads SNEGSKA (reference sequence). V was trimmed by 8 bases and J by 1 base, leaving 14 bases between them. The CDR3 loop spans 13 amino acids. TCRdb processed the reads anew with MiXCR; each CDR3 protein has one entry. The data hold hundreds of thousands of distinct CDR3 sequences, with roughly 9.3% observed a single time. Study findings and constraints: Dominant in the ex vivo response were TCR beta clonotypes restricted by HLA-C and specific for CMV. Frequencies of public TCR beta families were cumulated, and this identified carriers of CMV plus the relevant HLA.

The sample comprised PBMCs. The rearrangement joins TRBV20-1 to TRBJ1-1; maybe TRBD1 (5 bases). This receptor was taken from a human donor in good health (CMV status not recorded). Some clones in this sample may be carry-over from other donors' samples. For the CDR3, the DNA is TGCAGTCCCAGGGAGAAGGGGAACACTGAAGCTTTCTTT. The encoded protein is CSPREKGNTEAFF.